The next 15 T cell receptor beta chains were all read from a single sample in a study of cytomegalovirus exposure and HLA in healthy donors (dated by TCRdb to the late 2010s). The library was obtained by the immunoSEQ multiplex PCR assay. This is the immuneACCESS table as TCRdb keeps it, with only in-frame sequences that have V and J called. A part of the clones is gone; compared with another copy, unresolved V genes explain less than half, and the rest is unexplained. The sample contains some 210,000 clones, over 80% of them found a single time. Around 5.5% of the sample is taken by the ten largest. Material for sequencing was PBMCs. These receptors originate from a woman aged 18-35 years in good health and CMV-seronegative.

The V and J genes are TRBV30 and TRBJ1-5; TRBD1 might be the D (5 bases). This CDR3 has 14 residues. Deletions cut 5 bases from V and 6 bases from J, with 17 bases between. CDR1 is GTSNPN, CDR2 SVGIG, per germline (reference sequence). The CDR3 loop reads CAWARGGLGQPQHF. The CDR3, as DNA: TGTGCCTGGGCTCGTGGGGGTCTGGGTCAGCCCCAGCATTTT.

The chain employs TRBV6-5 and TRBJ2-7; TRBD2 agrees at 7 bases. V trimming: 9 bases; J trimming: 3 bases; junction bases outside the gene matches: 5. Germline V lookup: CDR1 MNHEY, CDR2 SVGAGI. CDR3 length: 12 residues. The DNA for the CDR3 is TGTGCCAGTGGGAGGGAAGACTACGAGCAGTACTTC. Its protein is CASGREDYEQYF.

The rearrangement links TRBV7-6 to TRBJ2-6; 7 positions agree with TRBD1. This CDR3 is built from 18 residues. The germline V gene has CDR1 SGHVS and CDR2 FNYEAQ. V lost 6 bases to trimming and J lost 1 base; unmatched junction nucleotides: 12. CDR3 sequence reads: CASRPGQVYSSGANVLTF. The CDR3 nucleotides read TGTGCCAGCAGACCTGGACAGGTTTATTCTTCTGGGGCCAACGTCCTGACTTTC.

The chain links TRBV6-6 to TRBJ1-1, with unresolved D. V was trimmed by 4 bases and J by 5 bases, leaving 17 bases between them. Germline assignment: CDR1 MNHNY and CDR2 SVGAGI (reference sequence). The CDR3 has 15 residues. CDR3 DNA: TGTGCCAGCAGTTCTTGGACCGGGCGGTATACTGAAGCTTTCTTT. Protein product: CASSSWTGRYTEAFF.

This chain connects TRBV7-9 to TRBJ1-2; TRBD1 might be the D (6 bases). V dropped 3 bases and J dropped 2 bases, with 13 bases sitting between them. The CDR3 is 15 amino acids. CDR1 and CDR2 from the germline V gene are SEHNR and FQNEAQ (reference sequence). CDR3 coding DNA: TGTGCCAGCAGCTTGCCAAGCGACAGGAACTATGGCTACACCTTC. Translated, it gives CASSLPSDRNYGYTF.

This chain joins TRBV15 and TRBJ2-7; perhaps TRBD2 as D (6 bases). This CDR3 comprises 15 residues. From germline, CDR1 is LNHNV and CDR2 YYDKDF (reference sequence). Trimming left V 1 base short and J 0 bases short, with 10 bases between. CDR3 region: CATSRGRDSSYEQYF. In DNA, the CDR3 is TGTGCCACCAGCAGAGGGAGGGACTCCTCCTACGAGCAGTACTTC.

V is TRBV30 and J is TRBJ2-7; TRBD1 might be the D (8 bases). The ends were cut back, 4 bases at V and 7 bases at J, with 23 bases in the middle. The CDR3 runs to 15 residues. Germline CDR1 is GTSNPN and CDR2 is SVGIG (reference sequence). The CDR3 nucleotides are TGTGCCTGGACCCCAGGGGCACAGGGGGAGGGGGAGCAGTACTTC. Its protein product is CAWTPGAQGEGEQYF.

The V gene is TRBV6-1, the J gene TRBJ1-2, with a weak D call TRBD1 (5 bases). The CDR3 covers 14 residues. The V end was cut by 2 bases, the J end by 5 bases, with 12 bases between. CDR1 is MNHNS, CDR2 SASEGT, per germline. CDR3 loop: CASSERRSGYGYTF. DNA of the CDR3: TGTGCCAGCAGTGAACGCCGGTCAGGGTATGGCTACACCTTC.

This chain connects TRBV11-3 to TRBJ2-1; weak D call: TRBD2 (6 bases). Germline CDR1 and CDR2: SGHNT and YENEEA. Trimming removed 3 bases from V and 5 bases from J, with 11 bases in between. The CDR3 has 14 amino acids. The CDR3 is CASSLGGNNNEQFF. CDR3 in DNA: TGTGCCAGCAGCTTGGGCGGGAATAACAATGAGCAGTTCTTC.

The chain uses TRBV4-2 and TRBJ2-5; D uncertain. The V end lost 1 base, the J end lost 5 bases, and 8 bases lay between the germline ends. This CDR3 is built from 13 residues. CDR1 is LGHNA and CDR2 is YNFKEQ in the germline V gene. CDR3 residues: CASSQGVLETQYF. The CDR3 coding sequence is TGTGCCAGCAGCCAAGGCGTTCTGGAGACCCAGTACTTC.

V and J are TRBV12-5 and TRBJ1-1; 8 positions agree with TRBD1. With V trimmed by 6 bases and J by 7 bases, 13 bases remained unmatched. Germline loops: CDR1 LGHNT, CDR2 FRNRAP. CDR3 size: 15 residues. CDR3 coding DNA: TGTGCTAGTGGCGACAATCAGGGGGCGAGATTTGAAGCTTTCTTT. Encoded protein: CASGDNQGARFEAFF.

The V gene is TRBV29-1, the J gene TRBJ2-5; 10 nucleotides agree with TRBD2. The germline V gene has CDR1 SQVTM and CDR2 ANQGSEA. The CDR3 runs to 14 residues. V dropped 5 bases and J dropped 1; count of bases not matched to a gene: 4. The CDR3 DNA follows: TGCAGCGTTTTGGGACTAGCGTTCCAAGAGACCCAGTACTTC. Encoded protein: CSVLGLAFQETQYF.

V gene TRBV5-1 combines with J gene TRBJ1-1, with a tentative D call TRBD1 (5 bases). CDR3 size: 13 residues. V gave up 4 bases and J gave up 1 base, with 8 bases separating them. In germline, CDR1 is SGHRS, CDR2 YFSETQ. Here the CDR3 DNA reads TGCGCCAGCAGCCCCCAGGGGAACACTGAAGCTTTCTTT. Its protein product is CASSPQGNTEAFF.

V gene TRBV5-8 combines with J gene TRBJ2-1, with a weak D call TRBD1 (6 bases). This CDR3 is 15 amino acids long. V was cut by 0 bases and J by 8 bases, with 15 bases left in between. Germline V lookup: CDR1 SGHTS, CDR2 YDEGEE. CDR3: CASSLGTGPGDEQFF. In nucleotides, the CDR3 is TGTGCCAGCAGCTTGGGTACGGGGCCAGGGGATGAGCAGTTCTTC. Full variable domain (outside the CDR3, taken from reference TRBV5-8 and TRBJ2-1): EAGVTQSPTHLIKTRGQQATLRCSPISGHTSVYWYQQALGLGLQFLLWYDEGEERNRGNFPPRFSGRQFPNYSSELNVNALELEDSALYLCASSLGTGPGDEQFFGPGTRLTVL.

The chain carries TRBV7-3 and TRBJ1-2; 7 nucleotides line up with TRBD1. The length of the CDR3 is 15 residues. CDR1 is SGHTA and CDR2 is FQGTGA in the germline V gene. V lost 4 bases, J lost 1 base, and 6 bases stayed unmatched. The chain's CDR3 is CASSSQGSYNYGYTF. CDR3 in DNA: TGTGCCAGCAGCTCACAGGGGTCATATAACTATGGCTACACCTTC.